A selection of T cell receptor beta chains follows, all from one sample in a study of shared clonotypes between healthy human individuals. Generated by immunoSEQ multiplex PCR, the TCRdb table keeps only in-frame clones and is missing some. The sample carries 2,500,000 or so clones, 80% to 95% recorded once. The specimen sequenced was naive CD4+ T cells from PBMCs. The source of these receptors is a man aged 18 to 30 in good health. Some clones in this sample may be carry-over from other donors' samples. CDR3s include the opening cysteine and the closing phenylalanine or tryptophan. Each record gives: CDR3 DNA, CDR3 protein, D gene, V gene, J gene, clone size. A D gene is named only where the DNA matches it firmly. The listing skips clone size in some rows; elsewhere it reads once, few, many or a size class.

cdr3_nt: TGTGCCAGCCGCGTCGGACAGGGTGGAGATGGCTACACCTTC
cdr3_aa: CASRVGQGGDGYTF
d_call: TRBD1
v_call: TRBV28
j_call: TRBJ1-2
clone_size: -

cdr3_nt: TGCGCCAGCAGCTTGGGGTACAGGGACGAGCAGTACTTC
cdr3_aa: CASSLGYRDEQYF
d_call: -
v_call: TRBV5-1
j_call: TRBJ2-7
clone_size: few

cdr3_nt: TGTGCCAGCAGTGAATTTTTCAGCATTGCATATGGCTACACCTTC
cdr3_aa: CASSEFFSIAYGYTF
d_call: -
v_call: TRBV6-1
j_call: TRBJ1-2
clone_size: -

cdr3_nt: TGTGCCAGCAGTGTTGGGCGGGACCCACCCTACGAGCAGTACTTC
cdr3_aa: CASSVGRDPPYEQYF
d_call: -
v_call: TRBV27
j_call: TRBJ2-7
clone_size: -

cdr3_nt: TGTGCCAGCAGCTTAGTTGGGACTACCTCCTACGAGCAGTACTTC
cdr3_aa: CASSLVGTTSYEQYF
d_call: TRBD2
v_call: TRBV11-2
j_call: TRBJ2-7
clone_size: -

cdr3_nt: TGTGCCAGCAGCCAAGGAGCATCGGCGGGCCAAGAGACCCAGTACTTC
cdr3_aa: CASSQGASAGQETQYF
d_call: -
v_call: TRBV4-2
j_call: TRBJ2-5
clone_size: -

cdr3_nt: TGTGCCAGCAGTGAATTGAAACGGGGGGCGTTTGAAGCTTTCTTT
cdr3_aa: CASSELKRGAFEAFF
d_call: -
v_call: TRBV6-1
j_call: TRBJ1-1
clone_size: -

cdr3_nt: TGTGCCAGCTCACCACTCGGCACAGGGGGAACCGGGGAGCTGTTTTTT
cdr3_aa: CASSPLGTGGTGELFF
d_call: TRBD1
v_call: TRBV18
j_call: TRBJ2-2
clone_size: -

cdr3_nt: TGTGCCAGTAGTTCCCTAGCGGGGCCCCCCGGAGATACGCAGTATTTT
cdr3_aa: CASSSLAGPPGDTQYF
d_call: TRBD2
v_call: TRBV19
j_call: TRBJ2-3
clone_size: -

cdr3_nt: TGTGCCAGCAGACTACAGGGCTCTGGGGCCAACGTCCTGACTTTC
cdr3_aa: CASRLQGSGANVLTF
d_call: -
v_call: TRBV7-9
j_call: TRBJ2-6
clone_size: -

cdr3_nt: TGCGCCAGCAGCTTGGCCCGGGACCCTTATGGCTACACCTTC
cdr3_aa: CASSLARDPYGYTF
d_call: -
v_call: TRBV5-1
j_call: TRBJ1-2
clone_size: -

cdr3_nt: TGCGCCAGCAGCTTGGGAGGGTTGAGCGAGACCCAGTACTTC
cdr3_aa: CASSLGGLSETQYF
d_call: -
v_call: TRBV5-1
j_call: TRBJ2-5
clone_size: -

cdr3_nt: TGTGCCAGTATTTTCCGACCCCATGGGCAGGGGGCAGATGGCAATCAGCCCCAGCATTTT
cdr3_aa: CASIFRPHGQGADGNQPQHF
d_call: TRBD1
v_call: TRBV19
j_call: TRBJ1-5
clone_size: -

cdr3_nt: TGTGCCAGCAGCTGGGGACAGGGGGTGTTTAGCAATCAGCCCCAGCATTTT
cdr3_aa: CASSWGQGVFSNQPQHF
d_call: TRBD1
v_call: TRBV5-5
j_call: TRBJ1-5
clone_size: -

cdr3_nt: TGTGCCAGCAGTTTGGACTCCCGGCGTAGGAATGAGCAGTTCTTC
cdr3_aa: CASSLDSRRRNEQFF
d_call: -
v_call: TRBV2
j_call: TRBJ2-1
clone_size: -

cdr3_nt: TGCGCCAGCAGCCCGGAGGGGGGGAATCTAGAGACCCAGTACTTC
cdr3_aa: CASSPEGGNLETQYF
d_call: -
v_call: TRBV5-1
j_call: TRBJ2-5
clone_size: -

cdr3_nt: TGTGCCAGCGGAAAAACAAGCGGGAGGGTAAACAATGAGCAGTTCTTC
cdr3_aa: CASGKTSGRVNNEQFF
d_call: TRBD2
v_call: TRBV19
j_call: TRBJ2-1
clone_size: -

cdr3_nt: TGTGCCAGCAGCTTAGCAATGGGGGCGTCCTATCAGCCCCAGCATTTT
cdr3_aa: CASSLAMGASYQPQHF
d_call: -
v_call: TRBV7-2
j_call: TRBJ1-5
clone_size: -

cdr3_nt: TGTGCCAGCAGCCATTTCGCGGGAGGGAGGAATCAGCCCCAGCATTTT
cdr3_aa: CASSHFAGGRNQPQHF
d_call: -
v_call: TRBV28
j_call: TRBJ1-5
clone_size: -

cdr3_nt: TGCGCCAGCACCCACAATCCGGGGCTGATCGCCAATGAGCAGTTCTTC
cdr3_aa: CASTHNPGLIANEQFF
d_call: -
v_call: TRBV4-1
j_call: TRBJ2-1
clone_size: -

cdr3_nt: TGCAGCGTCACAGCGTTCTATGGCTACACCTTC
cdr3_aa: CSVTAFYGYTF
d_call: -
v_call: TRBV20-1
j_call: TRBJ1-2
clone_size: -

cdr3_nt: TGTGCCAGCAGCTCCTCGTACCAAGAGACCCAGTACTTC
cdr3_aa: CASSSSYQETQYF
d_call: -
v_call: TRBV7-3
j_call: TRBJ2-5
clone_size: -

cdr3_nt: TGTGCCAGCAGCTTTAAAGACTCTGGAAACACCATATATTTT
cdr3_aa: CASSFKDSGNTIYF
d_call: -
v_call: TRBV7-2
j_call: TRBJ1-3
clone_size: -

cdr3_nt: TGTGCCAGCAGCGCAACGGGTAACTTCATGAACACTGAAGCTTTCTTT
cdr3_aa: CASSATGNFMNTEAFF
d_call: -
v_call: TRBV9
j_call: TRBJ1-1
clone_size: -

cdr3_nt: TGTGCCAGCAGCTTGGGACAGTATACGAACACTGAAGCTTTCTTT
cdr3_aa: CASSLGQYTNTEAFF
d_call: -
v_call: TRBV5-4
j_call: TRBJ1-1
clone_size: -

cdr3_nt: TGTGCCAGCAGCTCGGGACCTGTACACAATGAGCAGTTCTTC
cdr3_aa: CASSSGPVHNEQFF
d_call: -
v_call: TRBV9
j_call: TRBJ2-1
clone_size: -

cdr3_nt: TGTGCCAGCTCACCCCGGGGCAGTCCTAGCACAGATACGCAGTATTTT
cdr3_aa: CASSPRGSPSTDTQYF
d_call: -
v_call: TRBV18
j_call: TRBJ2-3
clone_size: -

cdr3_nt: TGTGCCAGCAGCTTGTATGGGGGGCAGACTGAAGCTTTCTTT
cdr3_aa: CASSLYGGQTEAFF
d_call: -
v_call: TRBV5-4
j_call: TRBJ1-1
clone_size: -